This T cell receptor (beta chain) was captured in a study of post-analysis software for immune sequencing data. Unique molecular identifiers were present in the TCR beta cDNA libraries. TCRdb processed the PCR reads anew with MiXCR; each CDR3 protein has one entry. The sample lists roughly 540,000 distinct CDR3 sequences, 34% seen once, with approximately 5.4% in the top ten. This clonotype was obtained from a girl aged 2 to 17 with multiple sclerosis. Sample: blood.

The CDR3 DNA is TGCAGCGTGGGGACAAGGGGATTTGGGTCCACTGAAGCTTTCTTT. This encodes CSVGTRGFGSTEAFF. The chain combines TRBV29-1 with TRBJ1-1; weak D call: TRBD1 (6 bases). From germline, CDR1 is SQVTM and CDR2 ANQGSEA. V was shortened by 6 bases and J by 4 bases, with 21 bases between the two germline ends. The CDR3 runs to 15 residues.